A single sample gave rise to the 19 T cell receptor beta chains below, sequenced in a study of cytomegalovirus exposure and HLA in healthy donors. Primers included in the PCR were 60 Vbeta and 13 Jbeta primers. Assay used: immunoSEQ multiplex PCR; TCRdb lists only in-frame clones, some missing. The repertoire consists of 150,000 to 200,000 clones, with more than 65% occurring once and the leading ten covering 9.5% to 10%. The sample comprised PBMCs. These TCRs come from a man aged 18 to 30 in good health and CMV-seropositive.

This sequence joins TRBV5-4 and TRBJ2-5; maybe TRBD2 (7 bases). The CDR3 has 15 amino acids. CDR1 SGHNT and CDR2 YYREEE come from the germline V gene (reference sequence). V dropped 5 bases and J dropped 5 bases, with 19 bases sitting between them. In DNA, the CDR3 is TGTGCCAGCAGTAACAACTGGGGGGGCCGGGAGACCCAGTACTTC. Its protein is CASSNNWGGRETQYF.

The chain recombines TRBV6-5 with TRBJ2-5, with 8 nucleotides matching TRBD1. CDR1 MNHEY and CDR2 SVGAGI come from the germline V gene. The CDR3 contains 15 residues. V shed 5 bases and J 5 bases; nucleotides not matched to a gene: 10. The CDR3: CASSPLSNRGETQYF. The CDR3 DNA sequence: TGTGCCAGCAGTCCCCTTAGTAACAGGGGGGAGACCCAGTACTTC.

The V gene is TRBV5-1, the J gene TRBJ2-5, with 9 bases matching TRBD2. V lost 4 bases and J lost 7; bases outside the gene matches: 17. The length of the CDR3 is 17 residues. Germline loops: CDR1 SGHRS, CDR2 YFSETQ. In DNA, the CDR3 is TGCGCCAGCAGCCCGGGTGGGACAGCGGGAGGCCCGGGGACCCAGTACTTC. This codes for CASSPGGTAGGPGTQYF.

J is TRBJ2-2 and V is TRBV6-4; 8 nucleotides align to TRBD1. The V segment lost 5 bases and the J segment 1 base; nucleotides outside the gene matches: 9. Germline assignment: CDR1 MRHNA and CDR2 SNTAGT. The length of the CDR3 is 17 residues. Here the CDR3 DNA reads TGTGCCAGCAGTCCCATCAGGGGGCAGGAGAACACCGGGGAGCTGTTTTTT. Translation gives CASSPIRGQENTGELFF.

V is TRBV5-6 and J is TRBJ1-1, with 7 positions matching TRBD1. The germline gives CDR1 SGHDT, CDR2 YYEEEE. This CDR3 is built from 14 residues. The V and J ends lost 1 base and 3 bases, in that order; junction bases with no gene match: 3. CDR3 sequence: CASSLRQGDTEAFF. The DNA for the CDR3 is TGTGCCAGCAGCTTGAGACAGGGAGACACTGAAGCTTTCTTT.

The genes are TRBV5-1 and TRBJ1-1, with no clear D. Trimming took 3 bases from V and 3 from J, leaving 12 bases between them. Germline CDR1 SGHRS, CDR2 YFSETQ. CDR3 length: 14 amino acids. The CDR3 loop reads CASSSLGRHTEAFF. The CDR3 DNA is TGCGCCAGCAGCTCACTGGGGAGGCACACTGAAGCTTTCTTT.

Only one count was recorded for this clone. The chain is built from TRBV4-3 and TRBJ2-7, with TRBD1 matching over 7 bases. The CDR3 covers 15 residues. Germline CDR1 is LGHNA and CDR2 is YSLEER. J lost 4 bases, V lost 2 bases, and 8 bases had no gene match. This CDR3 reads CASSQMRQGEYEQYF. CDR3 bases: TGCGCCAGCAGCCAAATGAGACAGGGAGAGTACGAGCAGTACTTC.

The rearrangement joins TRBV19 to TRBJ2-1, with TRBD2 as a possible D gene (7 bases). The CDR3 spans 15 residues. Trimming stripped 4 bases from V and 6 bases from J, with 16 bases between. The V gene's germline CDR1 is LNHDA and CDR2 SQIVND (reference sequence). The CDR3 bases are TGTGCCAGTAGTAGGTTTAGTGGGGGGGCCAATGAGCAGTTCTTC. As protein: CASSRFSGGANEQFF.

This chain connects TRBV5-6 to TRBJ2-1; possible D gene TRBD1, 6 bases. Germline loops: CDR1 SGHDT, CDR2 YYEEEE. This CDR3 has 15 residues. V was pared by 5 bases and J by 3 bases, with 15 bases between. The CDR3 protein is CASRSQGGFYNEQFF. The CDR3 nucleotides read TGTGCCAGCAGATCCCAAGGGGGTTTCTACAATGAGCAGTTCTTC.

V gene TRBV10-1 combines with J gene TRBJ2-1, with TRBD2 identical over 12 bases. This CDR3 comprises 16 residues. From germline, CDR1 is WNHNN and CDR2 SYGVQD (reference sequence). Germline trimming cut 3 bases from V and 4 bases from J; bases unmatched to any gene: 4. CDR3 protein: CASSDPGLAGYNEQFF. The CDR3 DNA reads TGCGCCAGCAGTGATCCGGGACTAGCGGGTTACAATGAGCAGTTCTTC.

The V gene is TRBV28, the J gene TRBJ2-7; 8 bases align to TRBD1. This CDR3 contains 15 residues. V gave up 5 bases and J gave up 4 bases; unmatched junction bases: 10. Germline assignment: CDR1 MDHEN and CDR2 SYDVKM. The CDR3 spells CASSPRGQDAYEQYF. CDR3 in DNA: TGTGCCAGCAGTCCCCGGGGACAGGATGCATACGAGCAGTACTTC. Combining the CDR3 with reference TRBV28 and TRBJ2-7 gives the whole variable domain DVKVTQSSRYLVKRTGEKVFLECVQDMDHENMFWYRQDPGLGLRLIYFSYDVKMKEKGDIPEGYSVSREKKERFSLILESASTNQTSMYLCASSPRGQDAYEQYFGPGTRLTVT.

The chain recombines TRBV4-1 with TRBJ2-5, with D maybe TRBD1 (6 bases). The closer fit of TRBJ2-7 to the DNA end suggests the J call may be wrong. The length of the CDR3 is 14 residues. Germline CDR1 is MGHRA and CDR2 is YSYEKL. The CDR3 sequence: CASSQISGAGEQYF. The CDR3 DNA is TGCGCCAGCAGCCAAATTTCAGGGGCCGGCGAGCAGTACTTC.

The V and J genes are TRBV9 and TRBJ2-7; 9 positions match TRBD1. Germline V CDR1 and CDR2: SGDLS, YYNGEE. V lost 8 bases and J lost 5; bases outside the gene matches: 8. CDR3 size: 13 residues. The DNA for the CDR3 is TGTGCCAGTGGGGACAGGGCCGGGAACGAGCAGTACTTC. Its protein product is CASGDRAGNEQYF.

The chain links TRBV13 to TRBJ2-7; D possibly corresponds to TRBD2 (6 bases). This CDR3 is built from 13 residues. The germline gives CDR1 PRHDT, CDR2 FYEKMQ (reference sequence). V lost 3 bases, J lost 7 bases, and 13 bases lay in between. DNA for the CDR3: TGTGCCAGCAGCTTGACTAGTCGGGAAGAGCAGTACTTC. Translated: CASSLTSREEQYF.

The rearrangement links TRBV4-3 to TRBJ2-3; D remains unclear. The CDR3 is made up of 14 amino acids. V was shortened by 1 base and J by 0 bases, with 5 bases between the two germline ends. Germline V gene lookup returns CDR1 LGHNA and CDR2 YSLEER. CDR3: CASSQVTSTDTQYF. The CDR3 DNA reads as TGCGCCAGCAGCCAAGTGACTAGCACAGATACGCAGTATTTT.

The chain combines TRBV6-6 with TRBJ2-1, with TRBD2 matching 8 bases. This CDR3 contains 15 residues. The J segment lost 8 bases and the V segment lost 2 bases, leaving 8 bases of the junction unmatched. Germline V lookup: CDR1 MNHNY, CDR2 SVGAGI (reference sequence). In DNA, the CDR3 is TGTGCCAGCAGTTACGTTGTAGGACTAGCCTATGAGCAGTTCTTC. It translates to CASSYVVGLAYEQFF.

This chain joins TRBV7-9 and TRBJ1-5, with TRBD1 identical over 8 bases. Germline values: CDR1 SEHNR, CDR2 FQNEAQ (reference sequence). J gave up 6 bases and V 7 bases, and 20 bases lay outside the gene matches. This CDR3 region has 18 residues. In DNA form, the CDR3 reads TGTGCCAGCACCGAGGACAGGGCAAACATATTTTTCTGTCAGCCCCAGCATTTT. Translation gives CASTEDRANIFFCQPQHF.

The chain has TRBV5-6 and TRBJ1-4, with D hard to call. The germline V gene encodes CDR1 SGHDT and CDR2 YYEEEE. The ends were cut back, 3 bases at V and 4 bases at J, with 10 bases in the middle. The CDR3 has 14 amino acids. CDR3 nucleotide sequence: TGTGCCAGCAGCTGGAGGGCAGTTAATGAAAAACTGTTTTTT. Its translation is CASSWRAVNEKLFF.

This chain links TRBV9 with TRBJ2-7; 10 bases map to TRBD2. The CDR3 totals 15 residues. Trimming took 4 bases from V and 0 from J; bases not matched to a gene: 4. Looked up from germline, CDR1 is SGDLS and CDR2 is YYNGEE. In DNA, the CDR3 is TGTGCCAGCAGCCCCGGACTAGCGGACTCCTACGAGCAGTACTTC. Its translation is CASSPGLADSYEQYF.